The rows below give T cell receptor beta chains drawn from one sample of a study of T cells of healthy individuals. One entry per CDR3 protein, called by TCRdb with MiXCR from the 5' RACE reads. The sample has 55,000 to 65,000 distinct CDR3 sequences, 15% to 20% seen once; the top ten hold approximately 4.8%. These receptors originate from a human donor in good health. Each CDR3 is given with its conserved first and last residue. The order of the fields is J gene, clone size, D gene, V gene, CDR3 protein. A D gene is named only where the DNA matches it firmly. Rows may omit the clone size; those that give it use once, few, many or a size class.

j_gene: TRBJ2-3; abundance: .; d_gene: .; v_gene: TRBV12-3/TRBV12-4; CDR3aa: CASTKILDTQYF
j_gene: TRBJ2-6; abundance: .; d_gene: .; v_gene: TRBV20-1; CDR3aa: CSAQKDSGANVLTF
j_gene: TRBJ1-6; abundance: few; d_gene: .; v_gene: TRBV30; CDR3aa: CAWSVRGTNSPLHF
j_gene: TRBJ2-3; abundance: .; d_gene: .; v_gene: TRBV6-5; CDR3aa: CASSRQASTDTQYF
j_gene: TRBJ2-3; abundance: many; d_gene: .; v_gene: TRBV3-1; CDR3aa: CASSQGGPGTAGGTDTQYF
j_gene: TRBJ2-1; abundance: many; d_gene: .; v_gene: TRBV27; CDR3aa: CASSRLPYNEQFF
j_gene: TRBJ2-3; abundance: .; d_gene: TRBD2; v_gene: TRBV6-4; CDR3aa: CASSDGTSGTDTQYF
j_gene: TRBJ2-7; abundance: many; d_gene: TRBD2; v_gene: TRBV18; CDR3aa: CASSPKVFGLAGNYEQYF
j_gene: TRBJ2-1; abundance: .; d_gene: TRBD2; v_gene: TRBV6-1; CDR3aa: CASSGTSGRRKSYNEQFF
j_gene: TRBJ2-7; abundance: many; d_gene: TRBD1; v_gene: TRBV5-4; CDR3aa: CASSLPGGTYEQYF
j_gene: TRBJ2-3; abundance: many; d_gene: TRBD1; v_gene: TRBV7-9; CDR3aa: CASSFHRGHTDTQYF
j_gene: TRBJ2-5; abundance: few; d_gene: TRBD2; v_gene: TRBV20-1; CDR3aa: CSARESGGTQYF
j_gene: TRBJ2-7; abundance: many; d_gene: .; v_gene: TRBV30; CDR3aa: CAWDGPPVYEQYF
j_gene: TRBJ1-2; abundance: many; d_gene: .; v_gene: TRBV10-3; CDR3aa: CAISDQVIAGYTF
j_gene: TRBJ2-3; abundance: many; d_gene: .; v_gene: TRBV7-3; CDR3aa: CASSPQSGTDTQYF
j_gene: TRBJ2-5; abundance: many; d_gene: TRBD2; v_gene: TRBV7-2; CDR3aa: CASSSKSGIQETQYF
j_gene: TRBJ2-2; abundance: few; d_gene: TRBD2; v_gene: TRBV14; CDR3aa: CASSQAGGSTGTGELFF
j_gene: TRBJ2-6; abundance: many; d_gene: TRBD2; v_gene: TRBV6-4; CDR3aa: CASSEMGGSGANVLTF
j_gene: TRBJ2-2; abundance: .; d_gene: .; v_gene: TRBV7-7; CDR3aa: CASSEVQGAGELFF
j_gene: TRBJ2-1; abundance: many; d_gene: TRBD2; v_gene: TRBV7-3; CDR3aa: CASSPTSGGYNEQFF
j_gene: TRBJ2-1; abundance: few; d_gene: TRBD2; v_gene: TRBV2; CDR3aa: CASSKGSGRYNEQFF
j_gene: TRBJ2-7; abundance: .; d_gene: .; v_gene: TRBV12-3/TRBV12-4; CDR3aa: CASSSGNYEQYF
j_gene: TRBJ2-3; abundance: few; d_gene: TRBD2; v_gene: TRBV10-3; CDR3aa: CAISLSSGRGTDTQYF
j_gene: TRBJ1-1; abundance: many; d_gene: .; v_gene: TRBV4-1; CDR3aa: CASSQGVLRGKNTEAFF
j_gene: TRBJ2-6; abundance: .; d_gene: TRBD1; v_gene: TRBV20-1; CDR3aa: CSARGTGIGANVLTF
j_gene: TRBJ2-3; abundance: .; d_gene: .; v_gene: TRBV5-1; CDR3aa: CASSGRDTQYF
j_gene: TRBJ2-3; abundance: few; d_gene: TRBD2; v_gene: TRBV7-9; CDR3aa: CASSPYSGGTDTQYF
j_gene: TRBJ2-2; abundance: .; d_gene: .; v_gene: TRBV4-2; CDR3aa: CASSQDLGGRGGELFF
j_gene: TRBJ1-1; abundance: many; d_gene: .; v_gene: TRBV12-3/TRBV12-4; CDR3aa: CASNRARGTEAFF
j_gene: TRBJ2-7; abundance: few; d_gene: .; v_gene: TRBV5-1; CDR3aa: CASRSVGGYEQYF
j_gene: TRBJ1-2; abundance: many; d_gene: TRBD1; v_gene: TRBV29-1; CDR3aa: CSGDRGTTDGYTF
j_gene: TRBJ2-7; abundance: few; d_gene: TRBD2; v_gene: TRBV6-5; CDR3aa: CASGRGFRYEQYF
j_gene: TRBJ1-5; abundance: few; d_gene: .; v_gene: TRBV6-5; CDR3aa: CASSEQVNQPQHF
j_gene: TRBJ1-5; abundance: many; d_gene: .; v_gene: TRBV27; CDR3aa: CASSFKEFQPQHF
j_gene: TRBJ2-1; abundance: many; d_gene: .; v_gene: TRBV29-1; CDR3aa: CSVRPSSSEQFF
j_gene: TRBJ2-7; abundance: few; d_gene: .; v_gene: TRBV4-1; CDR3aa: CASSQGQATYEQYF